This TCR beta chain was retrieved from a study of blood T cell repertoires in COVID-19. Here immunoSEQ multiplex PCR was the method, and the copy in TCRdb shows in-frame clones only, minus some. The sample contains about 100,000 clones, roughly nine tenths of which appear only once. Germline CDR1 is SGHTA and CDR2 is FQGNSA. J lost 0 bases, V lost 6 bases, and 0 bases had no gene match. The CDR3 length is 14 residues. V and J are TRBV7-2 and TRBJ1-5, with 9 bases identical to TRBD1. Sequences were obtained from peripheral blood. The clonotype comes from a woman aged 45-59 years with COVID-19, enrolled during active disease. The CDR3 DNA is TGTGCCAGCAGGGGACAGGGTAGCAATCAGCCCCAGCATTTT. This translates into CASRGQGSNQPQHF.